This TCR beta chain was recovered during a study of T and B cells in COVID-19 patients. Study in general: Most of the roughly 20 active-infection patients had comorbidities associated with unfavorable COVID-19 outcome.

This CDR3 region has 15 residues. Trimming stripped 6 bases from V and 0 bases from J, with 12 bases between. Germline V gene lookup returns CDR1 LNHDA and CDR2 SQIVND (reference sequence). This clonotype showed up many times. Its antigen remains unidentified. TRB rearrangements were amplified by multiplex PCR with BIOMED2 TRB-A/B primers. In TCRdb, the multiplex PCR reads were re-called with MiXCR into one record per CDR3 protein. The sample gives approximately 10,000 distinct CDR3 sequences, 25% to 35% of which show up once; under 30% is in the top ten. Study findings and constraints: Exclusive to the recovered cohort were 2,300 or so TCR clusters, 30 to 40 of them with low generation probability.

From blood, roughly 220-550 ng of genomic DNA served as TRB template. The V gene is TRBV19, the J gene TRBJ2-1, with D possibly matching TRBD2 (6 bases). The TCR was taken from a human donor who had recovered from COVID-19. The source material was blood. DNA of the CDR3: TGTGCCAGTAGCAACGGGGGTAGCTCCTACAATGAGCAGTTCTTC. It is translated as CASSNGGSSYNEQFF.